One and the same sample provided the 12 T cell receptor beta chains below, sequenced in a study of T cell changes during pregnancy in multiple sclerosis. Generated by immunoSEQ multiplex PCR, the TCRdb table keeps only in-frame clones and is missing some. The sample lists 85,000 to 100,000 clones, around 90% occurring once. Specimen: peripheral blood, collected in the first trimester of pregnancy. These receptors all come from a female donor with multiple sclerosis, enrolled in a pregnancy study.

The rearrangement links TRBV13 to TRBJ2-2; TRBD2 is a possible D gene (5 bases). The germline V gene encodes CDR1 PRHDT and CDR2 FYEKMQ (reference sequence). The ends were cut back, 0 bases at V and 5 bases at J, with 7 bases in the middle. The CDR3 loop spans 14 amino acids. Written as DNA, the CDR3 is TGTGCCAGCAGCTTAGGTAGAGGGACCGGGGAGCTGTTTTTT. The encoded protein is CASSLGRGTGELFF.

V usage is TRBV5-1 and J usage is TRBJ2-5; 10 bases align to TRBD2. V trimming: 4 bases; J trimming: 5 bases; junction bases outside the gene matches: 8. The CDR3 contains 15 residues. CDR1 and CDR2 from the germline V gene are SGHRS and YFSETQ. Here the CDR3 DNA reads TGCGCCAGCAGCATCCTAGCGGGAGCGGGCGAGACCCAGTACTTC. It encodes CASSILAGAGETQYF.

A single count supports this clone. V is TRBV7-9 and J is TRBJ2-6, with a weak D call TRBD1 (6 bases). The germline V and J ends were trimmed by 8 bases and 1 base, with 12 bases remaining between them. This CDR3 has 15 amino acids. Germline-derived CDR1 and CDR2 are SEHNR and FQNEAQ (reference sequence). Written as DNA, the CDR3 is TGTGCCAGCGCCAGGGGAGAGTCTGGGGCCAACGTCCTGACTTTC. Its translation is CASARGESGANVLTF.

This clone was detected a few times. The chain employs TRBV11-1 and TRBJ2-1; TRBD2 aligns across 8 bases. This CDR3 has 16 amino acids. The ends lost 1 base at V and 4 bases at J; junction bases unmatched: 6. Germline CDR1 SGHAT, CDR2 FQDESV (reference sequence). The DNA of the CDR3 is TGTGCCAGCAGCTTAGTCGGGGGGGGGCCATACAATGAGCAGTTCTTC. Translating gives CASSLVGGGPYNEQFF.

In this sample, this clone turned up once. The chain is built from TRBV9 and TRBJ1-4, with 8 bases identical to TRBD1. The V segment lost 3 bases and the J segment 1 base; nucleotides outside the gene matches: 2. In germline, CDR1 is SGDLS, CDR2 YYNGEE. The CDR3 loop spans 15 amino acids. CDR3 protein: CASSAGGRTNEKLFF. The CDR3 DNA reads TGTGCCAGCAGCGCAGGGGGCAGAACTAATGAAAAACTGTTTTTT.

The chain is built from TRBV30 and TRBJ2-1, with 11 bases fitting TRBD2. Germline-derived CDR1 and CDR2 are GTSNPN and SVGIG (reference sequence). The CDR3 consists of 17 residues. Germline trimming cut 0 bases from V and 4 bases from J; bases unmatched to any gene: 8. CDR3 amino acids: CAWSVRPSGRTYNEQFF. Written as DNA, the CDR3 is TGTGCCTGGAGTGTACGACCTAGCGGGAGGACTTACAATGAGCAGTTCTTC.

CDR3 residues: CASSTPGQGGHGYTF. As DNA, the CDR3 is TGTGCCAGCAGCACCCCGGGACAGGGCGGCCATGGCTACACCTTC. V is TRBV9 and J is TRBJ1-2; TRBD1 aligns across 9 bases. V was pared by 4 bases and J by 6 bases, with 10 bases of the junction left unmatched. The CDR3 runs to 15 residues. Per the germline V gene, CDR1 is SGDLS and CDR2 is YYNGEE.

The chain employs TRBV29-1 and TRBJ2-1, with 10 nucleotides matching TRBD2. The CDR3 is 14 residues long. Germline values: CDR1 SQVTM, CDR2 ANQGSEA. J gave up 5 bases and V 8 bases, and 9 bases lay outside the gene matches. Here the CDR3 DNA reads TGCAGCTCATATCTAGCGGGAGATAACAATGAGCAGTTCTTC. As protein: CSSYLAGDNNEQFF.

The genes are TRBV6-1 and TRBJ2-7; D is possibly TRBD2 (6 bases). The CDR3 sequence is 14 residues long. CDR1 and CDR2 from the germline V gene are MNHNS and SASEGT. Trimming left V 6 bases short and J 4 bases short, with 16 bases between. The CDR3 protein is CASSAGTGAYEQYF. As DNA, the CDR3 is TGTGCCAGCAGCGCCGGGACTGGGGCTTACGAGCAGTACTTC.

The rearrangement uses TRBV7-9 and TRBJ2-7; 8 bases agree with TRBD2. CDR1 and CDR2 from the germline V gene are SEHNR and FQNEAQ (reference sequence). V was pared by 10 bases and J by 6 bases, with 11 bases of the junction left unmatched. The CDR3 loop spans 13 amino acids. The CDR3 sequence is CATGGTTSLEQYF. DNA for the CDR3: TGTGCCACGGGGGGGACTACCTCTCTCGAGCAGTACTTC.

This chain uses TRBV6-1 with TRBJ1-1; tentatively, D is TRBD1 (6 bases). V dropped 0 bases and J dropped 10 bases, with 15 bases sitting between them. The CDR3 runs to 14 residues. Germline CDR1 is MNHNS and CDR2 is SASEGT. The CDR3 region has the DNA TGTGCCAGCAGTGAAGCCACAGGGATGCGAGGAGCTTTCTTT. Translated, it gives CASSEATGMRGAFF.

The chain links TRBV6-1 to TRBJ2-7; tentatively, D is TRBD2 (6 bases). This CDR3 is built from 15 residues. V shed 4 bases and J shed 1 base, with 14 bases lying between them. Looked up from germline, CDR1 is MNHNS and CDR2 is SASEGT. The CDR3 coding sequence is TGTGCCAGCAGTGCCCTTACTAGCAATTCCTACGAGCAGTACTTC. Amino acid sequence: CASSALTSNSYEQYF.